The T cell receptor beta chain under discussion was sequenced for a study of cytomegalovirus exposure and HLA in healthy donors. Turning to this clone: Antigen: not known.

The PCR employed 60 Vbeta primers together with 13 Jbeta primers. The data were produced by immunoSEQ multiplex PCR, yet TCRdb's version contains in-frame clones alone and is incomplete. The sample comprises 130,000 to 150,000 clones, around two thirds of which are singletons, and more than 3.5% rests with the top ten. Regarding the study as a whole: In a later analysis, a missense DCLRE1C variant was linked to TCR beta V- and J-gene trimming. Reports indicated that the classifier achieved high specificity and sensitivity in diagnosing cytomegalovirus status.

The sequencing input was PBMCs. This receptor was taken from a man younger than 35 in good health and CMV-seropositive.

The CDR3 loop is CASSSLAVRGHEQYF. The CDR3 DNA follows: TGTGCCAGCAGCTCCCTAGCGGTCCGCGGACACGAGCAGTACTTC. J is TRBJ2-7 and V is TRBV7-8, with 7 positions matching TRBD2. Trimming took 4 bases from V and 5 from J; bases not matched to a gene: 11. The CDR3 covers 15 residues. The germline V gene has CDR1 SGHVS and CDR2 FQNEAQ.